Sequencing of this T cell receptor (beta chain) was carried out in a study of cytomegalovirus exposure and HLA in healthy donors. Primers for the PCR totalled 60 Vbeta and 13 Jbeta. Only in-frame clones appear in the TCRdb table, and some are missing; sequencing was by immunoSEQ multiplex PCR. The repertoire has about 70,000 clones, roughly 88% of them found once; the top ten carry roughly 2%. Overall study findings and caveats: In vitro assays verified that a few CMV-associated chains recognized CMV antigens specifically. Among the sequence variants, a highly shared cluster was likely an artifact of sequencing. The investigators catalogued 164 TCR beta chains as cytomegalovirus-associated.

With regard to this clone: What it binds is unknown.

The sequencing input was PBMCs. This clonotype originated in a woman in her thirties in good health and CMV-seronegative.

This CDR3 reads CASSGTGGYEQYF. CDR3 nucleotides: TGTGCCAGCAGCGGAACAGGGGGATACGAGCAGTACTTC. The genes are TRBV9 and TRBJ2-7; the match to TRBD1 covers 8 bases. The V gene's germline CDR1 is SGDLS and CDR2 YYNGEE. The CDR3 has 13 amino acids. V lost 3 bases to trimming and J lost 4 bases; unmatched junction nucleotides: 3.